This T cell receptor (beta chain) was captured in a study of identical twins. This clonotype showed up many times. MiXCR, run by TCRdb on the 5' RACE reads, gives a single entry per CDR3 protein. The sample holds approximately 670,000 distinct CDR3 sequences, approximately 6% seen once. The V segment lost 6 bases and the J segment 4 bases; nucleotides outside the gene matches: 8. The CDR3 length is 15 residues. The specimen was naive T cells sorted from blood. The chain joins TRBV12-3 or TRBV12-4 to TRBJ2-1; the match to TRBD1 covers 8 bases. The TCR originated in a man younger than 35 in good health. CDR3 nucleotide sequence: TGTGCCAGCAGCACGACAGGGGTCGGTTACAATGAGCAGTTCTTC. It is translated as CASSTTGVGYNEQFF.